The 10 T cell receptor beta chains reported below all come from one sample, sequenced in a study of T cells in Graves' hyperthyroidism and ophthalmopathy. RNA transcripts provided the source from which TCR beta CDR3 regions were amplified. The HTBI set primed first-round TCR CDR3 RT-PCR. TCRdb fed the multiplex PCR reads into MiXCR, producing one record per CDR3 protein. The sample consists of about 360,000 distinct CDR3 sequences, roughly 25% of them appearing once. Source material: blood. The receptors come from a man aged 45-65 years with Graves' hyperthyroidism.

The chain joins TRBV12-3 or TRBV12-4 to TRBJ1-5, with 9 bases identical to TRBD1. The CDR3 consists of 15 residues. With V trimmed by 5 bases and J by 6 bases, 8 bases remained unmatched. The CDR3 DNA follows: TGTGCCAGCAGTACCGGACAGGGGTTGGTTCAGCCCCAGCATTTT. It yields the protein CASSTGQGLVQPQHF.

This clonotype was detected many times. The V call is TRBV11-3, the J call TRBJ2-7; 9 bases line up with TRBD1. CDR3 length: 13 amino acids. Germline V gene sequence: CDR1 SGHNT, CDR2 YENEEA. The V and J ends lost 7 bases and 6 bases, in that order; junction bases with no gene match: 7. This CDR3 is CASTGQGRGEQYF. The CDR3, as DNA: TGTGCCAGCACTGGACAGGGGAGAGGCGAGCAGTACTTC.

On this clonotype itself: One base away lies a much larger clone, so this may be a sequencing read error. This sequence joins TRBV11-2 and TRBJ2-1; D is ambiguous. This CDR3 comprises 15 residues. Per the germline V gene, CDR1 is SGHAT and CDR2 is FQNNGV. Trimming pared 3 bases from V and 4 bases from J, leaving 13 bases between. The CDR3 DNA reads as TGTGCCAGCAGCTTTTCTATAGGCTTTTACAATGAGCAGTTCTTC. Translating it yields CASSFSIGFYNEQFF.

The rearrangement links TRBV30 to TRBJ1-2; a possible D gene is TRBD1 (6 bases). Germline CDR1 is GTSNPN and CDR2 is SVGIG (reference sequence). The CDR3 contains 13 residues. V was pared by 0 bases and J by 6 bases, with 11 bases between. The CDR3 protein is CAWSVQAGDGYTF. CDR3 nucleotide sequence: TGTGCCTGGAGTGTACAGGCAGGGGATGGCTACACCTTC.

This clonotype was recorded many times. The chain carries TRBV7-3 and TRBJ2-7, with D maybe TRBD2 (6 bases). The V gene lost 5 bases and the J gene lost 6 bases, with 14 bases spanning the gap. Germline CDR1 and CDR2: SGHTA and FQGTGA. This CDR3 comprises 13 residues. The CDR3 protein is CASSPAPEGEQYF. CDR3 coding DNA: TGTGCCAGCAGCCCTGCCCCGGAGGGCGAGCAGTACTTC. The whole variable domain, filled in from reference TRBV7-3 and TRBJ2-7, reads GAGVSQTPSNKVTEKGKYVELRCDPISGHTALYWYRQSLGQGPEFLIYFQGTGAADDSGLPNDRFFAVRPEGSVSTLKIQRTERGDSAVYLCASSPAPEGEQYFGPGTRLTVT.

In its sample, this clonotype was seen many times. J is TRBJ2-3 and V is TRBV6-1; D gene unclear. Trimming stripped 7 bases from V and 0 bases from J, with 8 bases between. CDR1 is MNHNS, CDR2 SASEGT, per germline. CDR3 length equals 13 residues. As DNA, the CDR3 is TGTGCCAGCATCGCGGACAGCACAGATACGCAGTATTTT. It translates to CASIADSTDTQYF.

This clonotype turned up a few times. The V gene is TRBV4-1, the J gene TRBJ2-7; the D is unclear. This CDR3 comprises 17 residues. V was clipped by 5 bases and J by 2 bases, with 22 bases between them. Germline V lookup: CDR1 MGHRA, CDR2 YSYEKL. The CDR3 region is CASSLRWSGRLTYEQYF. DNA for the CDR3: TGCGCCAGCAGCTTAAGATGGTCCGGCAGACTTACCTACGAGCAGTACTTC.

This clonotype was found many times. The V and J genes are TRBV20-1 and TRBJ2-5; D may be TRBD2 (6 bases). Between the trimmed V and J ends, which lost 6 bases and 3 bases, there was a span of 17 bases. The CDR3 length is 14 residues. Germline CDR1 is DFQATT and CDR2 is SNEGSKA (reference sequence). Here the CDR3 DNA reads TGCAGTGCGGGACCGGGACTGGCTAAAGAGACCCAGTACTTC. This gives the protein CSAGPGLAKETQYF.

A few counts support this clonotype. The V gene is TRBV7-9, the J gene TRBJ2-3; a possible D gene is TRBD2 (6 bases). V lost 5 bases and J lost 6, with 27 bases in between. Per the germline V gene, CDR1 is SEHNR and CDR2 is FQNEAQ (reference sequence). The CDR3 sequence is 18 residues long. CDR3 nucleotides: TGTGCCAGCAGCGGTCGGGGTCGGGGAGGCCCCCTAGGGGATACGCAGTATTTT. Protein product: CASSGRGRGGPLGDTQYF. The entire variable domain, with the rest obtained from reference TRBV7-9 and TRBJ2-3, is as follows: DTGVSQNPRHKITKRGQNVTFRCDPISEHNRLYWYRQTLGQGPEFLTYFQNEAQLEKSRLLSDRFSAERPKGSFSTLEIQRTEQGDSAMYLCASSGRGRGGPLGDTQYFGPGTRLTVL.

The rearrangement joins TRBV12-3 or TRBV12-4 to TRBJ2-2; D is possibly TRBD1 or TRBD2 (6 bases each). Trimming left V 2 bases short and J 13 bases short, with 20 bases between. This CDR3 has 15 amino acids. The DNA of the CDR3 is TGTGCCAGCAGTTTATTGGAGGGGGGACGAACTGGGCTGTTTTTT. As protein: CASSLLEGGRTGLFF.